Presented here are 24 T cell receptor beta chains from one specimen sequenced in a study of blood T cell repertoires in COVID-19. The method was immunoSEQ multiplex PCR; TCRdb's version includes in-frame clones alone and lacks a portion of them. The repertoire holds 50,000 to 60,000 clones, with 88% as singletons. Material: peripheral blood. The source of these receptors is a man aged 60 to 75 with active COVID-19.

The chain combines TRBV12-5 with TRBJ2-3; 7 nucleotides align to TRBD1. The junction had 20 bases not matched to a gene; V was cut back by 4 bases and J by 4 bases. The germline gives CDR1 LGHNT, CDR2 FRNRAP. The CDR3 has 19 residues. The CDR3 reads CASGSSGFTRQGGSDTQYF. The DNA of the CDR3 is TGTGCTAGTGGTTCCTCGGGGTTCACCCGACAGGGCGGCTCAGATACGCAGTATTTT. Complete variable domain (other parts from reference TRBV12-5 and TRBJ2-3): DARVTQTPRHKVTEMGQEVTMRCQPILGHNTVFWYRQTMMQGLELLAYFRNRAPLDDSGMPKDRFSAEMPDATLATLKIQPSEPRDSAVYFCASGSSGFTRQGGSDTQYFGPGTRLTVL.

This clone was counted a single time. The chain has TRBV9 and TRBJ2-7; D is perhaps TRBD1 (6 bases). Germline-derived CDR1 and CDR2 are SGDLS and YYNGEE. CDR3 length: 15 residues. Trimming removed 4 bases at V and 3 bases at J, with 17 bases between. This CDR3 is CASSQSRDKFYEQYF. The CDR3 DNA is TGTGCCAGCAGCCAATCCCGGGACAAATTCTACGAGCAGTACTTC.

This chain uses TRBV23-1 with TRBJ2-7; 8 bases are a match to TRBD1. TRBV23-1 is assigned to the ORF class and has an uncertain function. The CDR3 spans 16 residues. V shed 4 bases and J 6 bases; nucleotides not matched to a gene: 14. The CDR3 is CASSPPPGQGKFEQYF. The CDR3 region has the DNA TGCGCCAGCAGTCCACCCCCCGGACAGGGAAAATTCGAGCAGTACTTC.

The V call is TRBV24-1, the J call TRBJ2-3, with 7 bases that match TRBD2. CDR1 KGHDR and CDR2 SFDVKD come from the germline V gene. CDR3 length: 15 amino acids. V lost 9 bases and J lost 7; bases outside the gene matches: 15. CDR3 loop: CATSNGAGAFNTQYF. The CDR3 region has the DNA TGTGCCACCTCCAACGGGGCGGGAGCCTTCAATACGCAGTATTTT.

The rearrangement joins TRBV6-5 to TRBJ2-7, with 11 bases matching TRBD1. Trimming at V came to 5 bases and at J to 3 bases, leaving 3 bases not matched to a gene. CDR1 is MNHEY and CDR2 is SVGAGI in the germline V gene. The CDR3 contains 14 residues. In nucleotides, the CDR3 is TGTGCCAGCAGTCTCGGGACAGGGGGCTACGAGCAGTACTTC. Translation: CASSLGTGGYEQYF.

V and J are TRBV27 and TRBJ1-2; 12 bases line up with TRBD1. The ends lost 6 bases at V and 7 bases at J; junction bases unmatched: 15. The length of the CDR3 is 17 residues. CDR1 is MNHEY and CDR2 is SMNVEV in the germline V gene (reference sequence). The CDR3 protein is CASSPTIPGQGALGYTF. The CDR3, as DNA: TGTGCCAGCAGCCCCACAATTCCGGGACAGGGGGCGCTTGGCTACACCTTC.

In DNA, the CDR3 is TGTGCCAGCTCACCCTCAGGGGAATTGTCACCCCTCCACTTT. Translated, it gives CASSPSGELSPLHF. V usage is TRBV18 and J usage is TRBJ1-6, with D perhaps matching TRBD1 (6 bases). Germline-derived CDR1 and CDR2 are KGHSH and LQKENI. The ends were cut back, 3 bases at V and 10 bases at J, with 13 bases in the middle. CDR3 size: 14 residues.

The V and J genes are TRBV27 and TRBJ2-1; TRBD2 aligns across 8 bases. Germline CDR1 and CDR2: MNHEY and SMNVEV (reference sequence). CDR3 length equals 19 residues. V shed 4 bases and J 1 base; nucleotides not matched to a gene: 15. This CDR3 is CASSSPYSGTRGSYNEQFF. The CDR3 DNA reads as TGTGCCAGCAGTTCTCCGTACAGCGGGACTAGGGGTTCCTACAATGAGCAGTTCTTC.

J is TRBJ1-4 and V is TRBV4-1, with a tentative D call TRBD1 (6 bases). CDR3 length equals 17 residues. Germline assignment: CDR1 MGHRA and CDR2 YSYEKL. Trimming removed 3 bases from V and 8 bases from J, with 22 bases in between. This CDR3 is CASSQESLGTRKEKLFF. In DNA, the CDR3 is TGCGCCAGCAGCCAGGAAAGCTTGGGGACAAGGAAAGAAAAACTGTTTTTT.

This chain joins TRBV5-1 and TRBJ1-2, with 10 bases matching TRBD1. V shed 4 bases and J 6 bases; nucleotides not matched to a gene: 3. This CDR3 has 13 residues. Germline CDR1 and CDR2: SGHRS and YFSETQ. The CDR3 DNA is TGCGCCAGCAGCACCGGGACAGGGGATGGCTACACCTTC. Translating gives CASSTGTGDGYTF.

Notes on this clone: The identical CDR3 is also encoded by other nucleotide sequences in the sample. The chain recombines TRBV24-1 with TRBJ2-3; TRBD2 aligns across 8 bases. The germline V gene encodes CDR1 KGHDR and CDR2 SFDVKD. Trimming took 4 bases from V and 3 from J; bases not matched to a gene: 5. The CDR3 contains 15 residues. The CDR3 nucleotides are TGTGCCACCAGTGACCCCAGCGGGAGAACAGATACGCAGTATTTT. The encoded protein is CATSDPSGRTDTQYF.

For the CDR3, the DNA is TGCAGCGCCTCCGGGACAGGGGCCACCGGGGAGCTGTTTTTT. It is translated as CSASGTGATGELFF. The chain carries TRBV29-1 and TRBJ2-2; 10 nucleotides agree with TRBD1. With 7 bases clipped from V and 4 bases from J, the junction kept 6 bases outside the gene matches. Germline CDR1 SQVTM, CDR2 ANQGSEA. This CDR3 has 14 residues.

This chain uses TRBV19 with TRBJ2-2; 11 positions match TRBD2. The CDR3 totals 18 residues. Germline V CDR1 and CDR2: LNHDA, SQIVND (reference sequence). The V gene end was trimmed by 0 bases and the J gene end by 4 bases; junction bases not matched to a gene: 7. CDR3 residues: CASSIDGSGRGGTGELFF. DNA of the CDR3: TGTGCCAGTAGTATAGATGGTAGCGGGAGGGGAGGCACCGGGGAGCTGTTTTTT.

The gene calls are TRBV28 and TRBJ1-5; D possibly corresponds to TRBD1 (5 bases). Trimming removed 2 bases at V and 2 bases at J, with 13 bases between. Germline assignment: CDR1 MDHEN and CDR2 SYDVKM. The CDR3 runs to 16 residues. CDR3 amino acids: CASSLGQGGGNQPQHF. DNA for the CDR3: TGTGCCAGCAGTTTAGGCCAGGGAGGTGGCAATCAGCCCCAGCATTTT.

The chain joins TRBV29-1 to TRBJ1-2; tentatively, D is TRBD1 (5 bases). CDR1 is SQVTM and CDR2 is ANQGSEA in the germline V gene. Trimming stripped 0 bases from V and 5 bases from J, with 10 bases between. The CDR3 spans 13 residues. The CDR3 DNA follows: TGCAGCGTTGAAGAAGAGTCAGGGTATGGCTACACCTTC. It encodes CSVEEESGYGYTF.

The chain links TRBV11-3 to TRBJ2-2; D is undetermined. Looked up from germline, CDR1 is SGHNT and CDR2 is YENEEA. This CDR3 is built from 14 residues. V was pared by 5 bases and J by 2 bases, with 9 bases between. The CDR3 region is CASSPGTNTGELFF. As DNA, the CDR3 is TGTGCCAGCAGCCCCGGTACCAACACCGGGGAGCTGTTTTTT.

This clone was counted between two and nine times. The CDR3 coding sequence is TGTGCCAGCAGCTCCCTAAGGACTAGCGCTACCTACGAGCAGTACTTC. It is translated as CASSSLRTSATYEQYF. The rearrangement joins TRBV11-2 to TRBJ2-7, with TRBD2 matching over 9 bases. Germline V gene sequence: CDR1 SGHAT, CDR2 FQNNGV. The CDR3 spans 16 residues. The J segment lost 2 bases and the V segment lost 4 bases, leaving 9 bases of the junction unmatched.

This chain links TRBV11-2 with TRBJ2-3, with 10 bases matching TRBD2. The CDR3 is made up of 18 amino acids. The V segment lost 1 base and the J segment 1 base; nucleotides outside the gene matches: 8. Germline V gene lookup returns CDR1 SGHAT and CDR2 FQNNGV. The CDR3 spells CASSLGASGSEGTDTQYF. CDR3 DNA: TGTGCCAGCAGCTTAGGGGCTAGCGGGAGTGAAGGCACAGATACGCAGTATTTT.

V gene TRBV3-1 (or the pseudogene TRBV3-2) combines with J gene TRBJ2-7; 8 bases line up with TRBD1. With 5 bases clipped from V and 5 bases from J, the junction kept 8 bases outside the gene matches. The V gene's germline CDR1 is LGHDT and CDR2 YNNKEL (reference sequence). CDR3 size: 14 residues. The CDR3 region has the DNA TGTGCCAGCAGCTTCCGGACAGGGACCCACGAGCAGTACTTC. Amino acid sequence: CASSFRTGTHEQYF.

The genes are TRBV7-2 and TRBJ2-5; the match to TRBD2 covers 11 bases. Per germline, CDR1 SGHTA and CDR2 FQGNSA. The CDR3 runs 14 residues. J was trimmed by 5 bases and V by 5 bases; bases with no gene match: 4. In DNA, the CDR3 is TGTGCCAGCAGCGAACCTAGCGGGGGGGAGACCCAGTACTTC. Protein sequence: CASSEPSGGETQYF. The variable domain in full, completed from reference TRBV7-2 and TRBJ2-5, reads GAGVSQSPSNKVTEKGKDVELRCDPISGHTALYWYRQSLGQGLEFLIYFQGNSAPDKSGLPSDRFSAERTGGSVSTLTIQRTQQEDSAVYLCASSEPSGGETQYFGPGTRLLVL.

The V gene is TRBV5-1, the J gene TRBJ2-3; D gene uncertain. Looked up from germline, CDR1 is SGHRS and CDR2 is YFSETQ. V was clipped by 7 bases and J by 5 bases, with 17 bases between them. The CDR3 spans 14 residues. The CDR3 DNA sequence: TGCGCCAGCTCGGGTAGCCAATCAGAAGATACGCAGTATTTT. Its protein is CASSGSQSEDTQYF.

This CDR3 is CASSPGTLDNEQFF. The CDR3 nucleotides are TGCGCCAGCAGCCCCGGGACACTTGACAATGAGCAGTTCTTC. V and J are TRBV5-1 and TRBJ2-1; D perhaps matches TRBD1 (6 bases). CDR1 and CDR2 from the germline V gene are SGHRS and YFSETQ. The CDR3 has 14 residues. V dropped 4 bases and J dropped 5 bases, with 13 bases sitting between them.

CDR3 bases: TGCGCCAGCAGCCAAGTGGGTCTAGCGGGAAACGAGCAGTACTTC. Translation gives CASSQVGLAGNEQYF. The V call is TRBV4-1, the J call TRBJ2-7, with 9 positions matching TRBD2. Trimming at V came to 1 base and at J to 5 bases, leaving 6 bases not matched to a gene. Germline lookup yields CDR1 MGHRA and CDR2 YSYEKL. CDR3 size: 15 residues.

CDR3: CASSVEGARTEAFF. CDR3 DNA: TGTGCCAGCAGCGTGGAGGGGGCGCGAACTGAAGCTTTCTTT. The gene calls are TRBV9 and TRBJ1-1; 7 positions agree with TRBD1. V dropped 2 bases and J dropped 5; count of bases not matched to a gene: 6. The CDR3 runs 14 residues. Germline CDR1 SGDLS, CDR2 YYNGEE.